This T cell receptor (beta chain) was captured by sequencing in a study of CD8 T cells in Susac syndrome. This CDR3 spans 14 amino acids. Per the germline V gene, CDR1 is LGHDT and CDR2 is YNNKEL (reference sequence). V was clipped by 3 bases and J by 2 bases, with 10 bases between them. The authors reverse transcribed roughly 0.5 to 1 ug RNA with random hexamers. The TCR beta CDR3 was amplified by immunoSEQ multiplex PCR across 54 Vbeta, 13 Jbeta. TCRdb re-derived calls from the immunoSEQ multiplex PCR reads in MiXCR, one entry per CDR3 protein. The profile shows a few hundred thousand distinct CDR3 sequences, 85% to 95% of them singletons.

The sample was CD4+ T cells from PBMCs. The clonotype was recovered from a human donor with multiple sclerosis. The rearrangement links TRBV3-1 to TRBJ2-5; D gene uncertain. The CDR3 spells CASSHLAAQETQYF. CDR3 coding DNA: TGTGCCAGCAGCCATTTGGCTGCACAAGAGACCCAGTACTTC.